This is a list of T cell receptor beta chains from one sample in a study of T cells in Graves' hyperthyroidism and ophthalmopathy. TCRdb reprocessed the multiplex PCR reads via MiXCR and lists one record per CDR3 protein. Among approximately 640,000 distinct CDR3 sequences, approximately 15% were seen once, and the ten largest hold around 16%. Sequenced: blood. The receptors come from a man between 50 and 59 years old with Graves' hyperthyroidism. CDR3s include the opening cysteine and the closing phenylalanine or tryptophan. A D gene is named only where the DNA matches it firmly. The size entry is marked missing in some rows and otherwise reads once, few, many or a size class.

j_gene	d_gene	abundance	v_gene	CDR3aa	CDR3nt
TRBJ2-3	TRBD2	many	TRBV2	CASSPQGSGPTDTQYF	TGTGCCAGCAGTCCTCAGGGTAGCGGGCCCACAGATACGCAGTATTTT
TRBJ2-4	NA	many	TRBV7-2	CASSDLGGQNIQYF	TGTGCCAGCAGCGACCTGGGCGGACAAAACATTCAGTACTTC
TRBJ2-2	NA	many	TRBV2	CASSLLTGELFF	TGTGCCAGCAGTCTCCTCACCGGGGAGCTGTTTTTT
TRBJ2-1	TRBD2	many	TRBV2	CASSLKTSGVLNEQFF	TGTGCCAGCAGTTTAAAGACTAGCGGGGTCCTCAATGAGCAGTTCTTC
TRBJ2-2	NA	many	TRBV28	CASSLFDRHTGELFF	TGTGCCAGCAGTTTATTCGACAGGCACACCGGGGAGCTGTTTTTT
TRBJ1-5	TRBD1	few	TRBV3-1	CASSQTGVDQPQHF	TGTGCCAGCAGCCAAACAGGGGTCGATCAGCCCCAGCATTTT
TRBJ2-3	TRBD2	many	TRBV28	CASSRGTSLSRGDTQYF	TGTGCCAGCAGTAGGGGGACTAGCCTTTCAAGGGGAGATACGCAGTATTTT
TRBJ2-5	TRBD1	many	TRBV7-2	CASSFTGARETQYF	TGTGCCAGCAGCTTTACAGGGGCGCGAGAGACCCAGTACTTC
TRBJ2-1	TRBD1	NA	TRBV2	CASRGTGFHEQFF	TGTGCCAGCAGGGGGACAGGGTTCCATGAGCAGTTCTTC
TRBJ2-7	NA	few	TRBV6-1	CASVGESSYEQYF	TGTGCCAGCGTGGGGGAGTCCTCCTACGAGCAGTACTTC
TRBJ2-4	NA	NA	TRBV20-1	CSAKEAKNIQYF	TGCAGTGCTAAGGAAGCCAAAAACATTCAGTACTTC
TRBJ1-1	NA	NA	TRBV18	CASSATGRPERAFF	TGTGCCAGCTCAGCGACCGGGAGGCCAGAAAGAGCTTTCTTT
TRBJ2-2	NA	few	TRBV27	CASSLIGGTGELFF	TGTGCCAGCAGTTTAATCGGTGGCACCGGGGAGCTGTTTTTT
TRBJ2-1	TRBD1	NA	TRBV4-3	CASSQEVGDSSYNEQFF	TGCGCCAGCAGCCAAGAAGTGGGGGACAGCTCCTACAATGAGCAGTTCTTC
TRBJ2-1	NA	few	TRBV29-1	CSVKSWDRDSGVSYNEQFF	TGCAGCGTTAAAAGTTGGGACAGGGATAGCGGGGTTTCCTACAATGAGCAGTTCTTC
TRBJ1-1	NA	NA	TRBV25-1	CASSERGGGDFDTEAFF	TGTGCCAGCAGTGAAAGGGGTGGAGGGGACTTTGACACTGAAGCTTTCTTT
TRBJ2-1	NA	NA	TRBV14	CASSQVASSSYNEQFF	TGTGCCAGCAGCCAAGTGGCGAGTAGCTCCTACAATGAGCAGTTCTTC
TRBJ2-7	TRBD2	many	TRBV10-3	CAISDWLAGMYEQYF	TGTGCCATCAGTGATTGGCTAGCGGGCATGTACGAGCAGTACTTC
TRBJ2-7	NA	many	TRBV28	CASSLTAIGYEQYF	TGTGCCAGCAGTTTGACAGCCATAGGCTACGAGCAGTACTTC
TRBJ2-7	NA	many	TRBV30	CACTTPGTSTYEQYF	TGTGCCTGTACCACGCCCGGGACCAGCACTTACGAGCAGTACTTC
TRBJ2-7	NA	many	TRBV29-1	CSVGGPEIQYEQYF	TGCAGCGTTGGGGGCCCCGAAATCCAGTACGAGCAGTACTTC
TRBJ2-1	NA	many	TRBV27	CASIRGHGYNEQFF	TGTGCCAGCATCCGGGGACACGGCTACAATGAGCAGTTCTTC
TRBJ2-6	NA	many	TRBV28	CASSLPRTGTGANVLTF	TGTGCCAGCAGTTTACCTCGGACTGGTACTGGGGCCAACGTCCTGACTTTC
TRBJ2-7	NA	few	TRBV6-5	CASSYSRGFYEQYF	TGTGCCAGCAGTTACTCGCGGGGTTTCTACGAGCAGTACTTC
TRBJ2-1	NA	few	TRBV19	CASSIASEVNEQFF	TGTGCCAGTAGTATAGCTAGCGAGGTCAATGAGCAGTTCTTC
TRBJ1-2	TRBD1	NA	TRBV4-1	CASSQDSRGYGYTF	TGCGCCAGCAGCCAAGATTCCAGGGGGTATGGCTACACCTTC
TRBJ2-7	NA	NA	TRBV20-1	CSAWGPPDEQYF	TGCAGTGCTTGGGGACCGCCCGACGAGCAGTACTTC
TRBJ2-4	TRBD2	few	TRBV18	CASSPETSGRSPIQYF	TGTGCCAGCTCACCAGAGACTAGCGGGAGATCCCCCATTCAGTACTTC
TRBJ1-1	NA	many	TRBV6-5	CASSYSRQMNTEAFF	TGTGCCAGCAGTTACTCGCGGCAGATGAACACTGAAGCTTTCTTT
TRBJ1-1	NA	many	TRBV13	CASSLDSMNTEAFF	TGTGCCAGCAGCTTGGACAGCATGAACACTGAAGCTTTCTTT
TRBJ2-4	TRBD2	few	TRBV6-2/TRBV6-3	CASSYWGTSGDIQYF	TGTGCCAGCAGTTACTGGGGGACTAGCGGGGACATTCAGTACTTC
TRBJ2-7	TRBD1	many	TRBV28	CASSFAGTETYEQYF	TGTGCCAGCAGTTTCGCCGGGACAGAAACCTACGAGCAGTACTTC
TRBJ2-7	NA	many	TRBV18	CASSPGSAYEQYF	TGTGCCAGCTCACCAGGCTCAGCTTACGAGCAGTACTTC
TRBJ1-2	NA	few	TRBV3-1	CASTAQGKGGYTF	TGTGCCAGCACCGCTCAGGGTAAAGGCGGCTACACCTTC
TRBJ2-3	NA	once	TRBV9	CASSVDTGDLSDTQYF	TGTGCCAGCAGCGTAGATACGGGAGATTTATCAGATACGCAGTATTTT
TRBJ1-2	NA	NA	TRBV7-2	CASSSESGGYTF	TGTGCCAGCAGCTCAGAGTCGGGAGGCTACACCTTC
TRBJ2-3	NA	many	TRBV5-1	CASSFGEADTQYF	TGCGCCAGCAGTTTTGGAGAGGCGGATACGCAGTATTTT
TRBJ2-7	TRBD1	many	TRBV28	CASRLILQGAREQYF	TGTGCCAGCCGACTCATATTACAGGGGGCCCGCGAGCAGTACTTC
TRBJ2-7	TRBD2	many	TRBV12-3/TRBV12-4	CASSLARDYSYEQYF	TGTGCCAGCAGTTTAGCGCGGGACTATTCCTACGAGCAGTACTTC
TRBJ2-1	TRBD2	many	TRBV27	CASSDGLAGHYNEQFF	TGTGCCAGCAGTGACGGACTAGCGGGACATTACAATGAGCAGTTCTTC
TRBJ2-1	TRBD2	many	TRBV24-1	CATSERGLAGESAYNEQFF	TGTGCCACCAGTGAGCGGGGACTAGCGGGAGAATCGGCCTACAATGAGCAGTTCTTC
TRBJ1-1	TRBD1	NA	TRBV20-1	CSARDLQGANTEAFF	TGCAGTGCTAGAGATCTGCAGGGGGCTAACACTGAAGCTTTCTTT
TRBJ2-7	NA	NA	TRBV20-1	CSAGEHLGSYEQYF	TGCAGTGCTGGAGAGCACCTAGGATCCTACGAGCAGTACTTC
TRBJ1-1	NA	many	TRBV30	CAWRWDMNTEAFF	TGTGCCTGGAGATGGGACATGAACACTGAAGCTTTCTTT
TRBJ2-7	TRBD1	few	TRBV6-5	CASSFDRVNEQYF	TGTGCCAGCAGTTTCGACAGGGTTAACGAGCAGTACTTC
TRBJ2-1	NA	many	TRBV29-1	CSVDSEASYNEQFF	TGCAGCGTTGACTCCGAAGCGAGTTACAATGAGCAGTTCTTC
TRBJ1-4	TRBD1	many	TRBV7-8	CASSPGTAPPDEKLFF	TGTGCCAGCAGCCCTGGGACAGCCCCCCCCGATGAAAAACTGTTTTTT